The 19 T cell receptor beta chains below come from one sample, sequenced in a study of CD8+ T cells in alopecia areata. cDNA serving as the sequencing template came from extracted, reverse transcribed RNA. TCRdb's copy holds only in-frame clones and misses some; the assay was immunoSEQ multiplex PCR. Here the sample spans about 140,000 clones, 40% to 65% being singletons. The sequencing here drew on CD4+ T cells sorted from blood, taken at week 0. These TCRs come from a human donor with alopecia areata.

The rearrangement links TRBV27 to TRBJ2-1, with D perhaps assigned TRBD1 or TRBD2 (5 bases each). The V end was cut by 3 bases, the J end by 4 bases, with 13 bases between. Germline V gives CDR1 MNHEY, CDR2 SMNVEV (reference sequence). There are 15 residues in the CDR3. The CDR3 spells CASSFEGPTYNEQFF. Written as DNA, the CDR3 is TGTGCCAGCAGTTTTGAGGGACCGACATACAATGAGCAGTTCTTC.

V usage is TRBV2 and J usage is TRBJ1-2, with 11 nucleotides matching TRBD1. This CDR3 is built from 13 residues. The junction had 2 bases not matched to a gene; V was cut back by 6 bases and J by 5 bases. Germline-derived CDR1 and CDR2 are SNHLY and FYNNEI. The CDR3 sequence: CASRGQGAYGYTF. CDR3 sequence (DNA): TGTGCCAGCAGAGGACAGGGGGCTTATGGCTACACCTTC.

This clone was seen a few times. The J gene is TRBJ2-1, the V gene TRBV9; TRBD2 aligns across 11 bases. V was clipped by 0 bases and J by 0 bases; unmatched bases: 8. Germline CDR1 SGDLS, CDR2 YYNGEE. The CDR3 is 19 amino acids. CDR3 loop: CASSVGVSGRAGSYNEQFF. Here the CDR3 DNA reads TGTGCCAGCAGCGTAGGGGTTAGCGGGAGGGCGGGCTCCTACAATGAGCAGTTCTTC.

This clone was recorded a few times. V is TRBV30 and J is TRBJ2-4; D unresolved. The V end was cut by 6 bases, the J end by 13 bases, with 16 bases between. From germline, CDR1 is GTSNPN and CDR2 SVGIG (reference sequence). This CDR3 region has 11 residues. The CDR3 coding sequence is TGTGCCTGCACCTTGCCAGGTGAACAGTACTTC. Encoded protein: CACTLPGEQYF.

The gene calls are TRBV29-1 and TRBJ2-5; D may be TRBD1 or TRBD2 (6 bases each). The CDR3 sequence is 14 residues long. Trimming removed 4 bases at V and 2 bases at J, with 14 bases between. Germline V lookup: CDR1 SQVTM, CDR2 ANQGSEA. CDR3 region: CSVVGGTPQETQYF. The CDR3 DNA follows: TGCAGCGTTGTAGGGGGGACACCACAAGAGACCCAGTACTTC. Supplemented by reference TRBV29-1 and TRBJ2-5, the full variable domain reads SAVISQKPSRDICQRGTSLTIQCQVDSQVTMMFWYRQQPGQSLTLIATANQGSEATYESGFVIDKFPISRPNLTFSTLTVSNMSPEDSSIYLCSVVGGTPQETQYFGPGTRLLVL.

The rearrangement joins TRBV4-3 to TRBJ2-3; 12 nucleotides agree with TRBD2. V lost 2 bases, J lost 6 bases, and 3 bases stayed unmatched. This CDR3 has 15 amino acids. Germline assignment: CDR1 LGHNA and CDR2 YSLEER. CDR3 nucleotides: TGCGCCAGCAGCCAACAGGGACTAGCGGGTGATACGCAGTATTTT. This translates into CASSQQGLAGDTQYF.

The chain couples TRBV30 to TRBJ2-7; D uncertain. The germline gives CDR1 GTSNPN, CDR2 SVGIG (reference sequence). V lost 2 bases and J lost 6, with 8 bases in between. The length of the CDR3 is 11 residues. The CDR3 sequence: CAWSNLSEQYF. The CDR3 DNA reads as TGTGCCTGGAGTAATCTTTCCGAGCAGTACTTC. The full variable domain, its missing parts supplied by reference TRBV30 and TRBJ2-7, is SQTIHQWPATLVQPVGSPLSLECTVEGTSNPNLYWYRQAAGRGLQLLFYSVGIGQISSEVPQNLSASRPQDRQFILSSKKLLLSDSGFYLCAWSNLSEQYFGPGTRLTVT.

This clone has more than one count but fewer than ten. V is TRBV29-1 and J is TRBJ2-5; D possibly matches TRBD1 or TRBD2 (5 bases each). This CDR3 contains 12 residues. Germline values: CDR1 SQVTM, CDR2 ANQGSEA. V lost 6 bases and J lost 2, with 10 bases in between. This CDR3 reads CSVRDGQETQYF. CDR3 nucleotides: TGCAGCGTGAGGGACGGACAAGAGACCCAGTACTTC.

This clone appeared a few times. J is TRBJ1-2 and V is TRBV11-2, with D unclear. Germline lookup yields CDR1 SGHAT and CDR2 FQNNGV. CDR3 length: 13 amino acids. The V gene lost 5 bases and the J gene lost 7 bases, with 14 bases spanning the gap. The CDR3, as DNA: TGTGCCAGCAGCCCGGAGGTGGGTAGTGGCTACACCTTC. This gives the protein CASSPEVGSGYTF.

This clone was seen once. As DNA, the CDR3 is TGCGCCAGCAGCTTGGGACAGAGTTACAATGAGCAGTTCTTC. Protein product: CASSLGQSYNEQFF. This chain links TRBV5-1 with TRBJ2-1; D is possibly TRBD1 (5 bases). Germline CDR1 is SGHRS and CDR2 is YFSETQ. There are 14 residues in the CDR3. V shed 0 bases and J shed 4 bases, with 8 bases lying between them.

The chain has TRBV5-1 and TRBJ2-7; D ambiguous. Germline CDR1 SGHRS, CDR2 YFSETQ. CDR3 length equals 14 residues. V lost 0 bases and J lost 5, with 12 bases in between. CDR3 coding DNA: TGCGCCAGCAGCTTGGCGACACAAAGGAACGAGCAGTACTTC. Residues: CASSLATQRNEQYF.

CDR3 residues: CAWDRLAGGYEQYF. The CDR3 nucleotides are TGTGCCTGGGACCGACTAGCGGGAGGCTACGAGCAGTACTTC. This sequence joins TRBV30 and TRBJ2-7; 13 nucleotides align to TRBD2. V was clipped by 5 bases and J by 3 bases; unmatched bases: 4. Per germline, CDR1 GTSNPN and CDR2 SVGIG (reference sequence). The CDR3 covers 14 residues. The complete variable domain, with remaining parts taken from reference TRBV30 and TRBJ2-7, reads SQTIHQWPATLVQPVGSPLSLECTVEGTSNPNLYWYRQAAGRGLQLLFYSVGIGQISSEVPQNLSASRPQDRQFILSSKKLLLSDSGFYLCAWDRLAGGYEQYFGPGTRLTVT.

This clone was recorded once. V gene TRBV28 combines with J gene TRBJ2-7; the D gene could be TRBD1 or TRBD2 (5 bases each). This CDR3 is 14 amino acids long. Germline assignment: CDR1 MDHEN and CDR2 SYDVKM. Trimming shortened V by 1 base and J by 9 bases, and 16 bases separated the two germline ends. The CDR3 here is CASSLSAGTVVQYF. In nucleotides, the CDR3 is TGTGCCAGCAGTTTATCCGCCGGGACCGTAGTGCAGTACTTC.

The chain has TRBV5-1 and TRBJ2-2; D call uncertain. Germline loops: CDR1 SGHRS, CDR2 YFSETQ. The V end was cut by 1 base, the J end by 7 bases, with 2 bases between. The CDR3 is made up of 11 amino acids. The CDR3 region is CASSLFGELFF. In DNA form, the CDR3 reads TGCGCCAGCAGCTTGTTCGGGGAGCTGTTTTTT.

This clone has just a few counts. J is TRBJ2-7 and V is TRBV15, with D maybe TRBD2 (5 bases). V was pared by 0 bases and J by 5 bases, with 11 bases between. CDR1 is LNHNV and CDR2 is YYDKDF in the germline V gene (reference sequence). The CDR3 extends over 14 amino acids. CDR3 protein: CATSRDIVANEQYF. DNA for the CDR3: TGTGCCACCAGCAGAGATATAGTAGCGAACGAGCAGTACTTC. Looking up the rest from reference TRBV15 and TRBJ2-7 gives the full variable domain: DAMVIQNPRYQVTQFGKPVTLSCSQTLNHNVMYWYQQKSSQAPKLLFHYYDKDFNNEADTPDNFQSRRPNTSFCFLDIRSPGLGDTAMYLCATSRDIVANEQYFGPGTRLTVT.

This clone occurred a few times. The junction differs from germline at one of its ends, possibly a read error. This chain links TRBV2 with TRBJ2-7; D might be TRBD1 (5 bases). Germline values: CDR1 SNHLY, CDR2 FYNNEI. This CDR3 comprises 14 residues. Written as DNA, the CDR3 is TGTGCCAGCAGTGAGGGAAGGGGCTCCCACGAGCAGTACTTC. Translated: CASSEGRGSHEQYF.

This clone was recorded a few times. The rearrangement links TRBV7-9 to TRBJ1-4, with D hard to call. CDR1 is SEHNR and CDR2 is FQNEAQ in the germline V gene (reference sequence). V was clipped by 8 bases and J by 7 bases, with 5 bases between them. This CDR3 spans 10 amino acids. The CDR3 nucleotides read TGTGCCAGCGGCGGTGAAAAACTGTTTTTT. This codes for CASGGEKLFF.

The J gene is TRBJ2-7, the V gene TRBV7-9; TRBD2 matches 11 bases. The CDR3 contains 16 residues. Germline-derived CDR1 and CDR2 are SEHNR and FQNEAQ (reference sequence). The trim removed 2 bases at V and 6 bases at J, leaving 9 bases unmatched. CDR3 sequence: CASSLFSGRARGEQYF. As DNA, the CDR3 is TGTGCCAGCAGCTTATTTAGCGGGAGGGCCCGTGGCGAGCAGTACTTC. The whole variable domain, filled in from reference TRBV7-9 and TRBJ2-7, reads DTGVSQNPRHKITKRGQNVTFRCDPISEHNRLYWYRQTLGQGPEFLTYFQNEAQLEKSRLLSDRFSAERPKGSFSTLEIQRTEQGDSAMYLCASSLFSGRARGEQYFGPGTRLTVT.

This clone has more than one count but fewer than ten. The V gene is TRBV29-1, the J gene TRBJ2-5, with 9 bases matching TRBD2. This CDR3 region has 13 residues. CDR1 and CDR2 from the germline V gene are SQVTM and ANQGSEA. V was pared by 7 bases and J by 5 bases, with 8 bases of the junction left unmatched. The CDR3 bases are TGCAGCGCCGTAGGGCTAGCGGGGGAGACCCAGTACTTC. Protein product: CSAVGLAGETQYF.